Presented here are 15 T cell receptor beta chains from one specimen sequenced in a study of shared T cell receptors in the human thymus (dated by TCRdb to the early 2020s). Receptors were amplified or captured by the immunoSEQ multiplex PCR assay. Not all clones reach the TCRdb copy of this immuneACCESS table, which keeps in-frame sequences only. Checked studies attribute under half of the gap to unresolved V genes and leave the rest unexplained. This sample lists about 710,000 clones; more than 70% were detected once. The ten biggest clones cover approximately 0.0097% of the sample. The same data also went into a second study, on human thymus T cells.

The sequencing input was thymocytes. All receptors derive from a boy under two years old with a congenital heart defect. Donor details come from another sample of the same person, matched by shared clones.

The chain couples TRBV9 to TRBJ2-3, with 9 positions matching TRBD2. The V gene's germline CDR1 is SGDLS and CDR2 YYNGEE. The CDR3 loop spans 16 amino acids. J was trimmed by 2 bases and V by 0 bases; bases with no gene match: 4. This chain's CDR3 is CASSVEAGGPTDTQYF. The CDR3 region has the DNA TGTGCCAGCAGCGTAGAGGCGGGGGGGCCCACAGATACGCAGTATTTT.

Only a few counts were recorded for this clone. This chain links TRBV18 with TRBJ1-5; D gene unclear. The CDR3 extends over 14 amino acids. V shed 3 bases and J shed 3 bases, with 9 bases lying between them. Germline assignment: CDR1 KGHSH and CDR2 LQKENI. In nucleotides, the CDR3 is TGTGCCAGCTCACCGGGCAAGCCCAATCAGCCCCAGCATTTT. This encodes CASSPGKPNQPQHF.

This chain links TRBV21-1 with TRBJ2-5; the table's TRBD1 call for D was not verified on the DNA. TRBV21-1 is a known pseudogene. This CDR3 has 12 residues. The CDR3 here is CARIDRKETQYF. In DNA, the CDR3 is TGTGCCAGAATCGACAGGAAAGAGACCCAGTACTTC.

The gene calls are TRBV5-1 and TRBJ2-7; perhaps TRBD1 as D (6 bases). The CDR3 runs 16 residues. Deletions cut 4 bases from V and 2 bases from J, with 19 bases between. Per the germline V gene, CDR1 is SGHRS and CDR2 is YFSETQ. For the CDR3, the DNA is TGCGCCAGCAGCCCCGATACAGGGTCTTTTGCCTACGAGCAGTACTTC. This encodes CASSPDTGSFAYEQYF.

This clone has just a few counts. The CDR3 coding sequence is TGCGCCAGCAGCCAAGGATACCGGGACTACAATGAGCAGTTCTTC. It encodes CASSQGYRDYNEQFF. This rearrangement joins TRBV4-3 to TRBJ2-1; the D gene is possibly TRBD2 (5 bases). Germline V gene lookup returns CDR1 LGHNA and CDR2 YSLEER. CDR3 size: 15 residues. The V end was cut by 1 base, the J end by 3 bases, with 10 bases between.

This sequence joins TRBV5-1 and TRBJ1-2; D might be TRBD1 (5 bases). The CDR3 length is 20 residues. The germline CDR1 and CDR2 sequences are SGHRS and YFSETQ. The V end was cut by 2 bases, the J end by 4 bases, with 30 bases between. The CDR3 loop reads CASSFLLSGEGPTAGYGYTF. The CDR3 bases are TGCGCCAGCAGCTTTCTATTATCGGGGGAGGGGCCCACGGCTGGCTATGGCTACACCTTC.

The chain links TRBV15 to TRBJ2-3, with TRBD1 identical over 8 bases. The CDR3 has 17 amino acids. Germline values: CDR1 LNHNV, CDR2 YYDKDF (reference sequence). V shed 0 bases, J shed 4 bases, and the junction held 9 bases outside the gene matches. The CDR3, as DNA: TGTGCCACCAGCAGAGAAAAGGAGCGACAGGGGTCAGATACGCAGTATTTT. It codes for CATSREKERQGSDTQYF.

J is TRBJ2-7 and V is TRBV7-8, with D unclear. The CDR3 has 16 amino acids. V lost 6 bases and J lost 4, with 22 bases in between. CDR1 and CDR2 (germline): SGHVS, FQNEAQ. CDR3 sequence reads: CASRPLAGTSSYEQYF. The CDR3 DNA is TGTGCCAGCAGACCCTTGGCAGGCACCAGTTCTTACGAGCAGTACTTC.

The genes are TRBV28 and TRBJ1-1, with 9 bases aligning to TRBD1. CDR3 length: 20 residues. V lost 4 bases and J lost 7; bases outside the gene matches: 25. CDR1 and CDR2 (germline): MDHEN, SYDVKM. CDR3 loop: CASSSNLQGAPVLGEDEAFF. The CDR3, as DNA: TGTGCCAGCAGTTCTAACCTACAGGGGGCGCCGGTTCTGGGGGAGGATGAAGCTTTCTTT.

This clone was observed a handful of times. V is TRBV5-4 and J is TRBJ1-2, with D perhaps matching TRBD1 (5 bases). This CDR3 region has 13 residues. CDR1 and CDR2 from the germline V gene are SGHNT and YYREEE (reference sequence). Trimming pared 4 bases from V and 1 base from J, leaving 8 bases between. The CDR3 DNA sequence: TGTGCCAGCAGCCAACAGGTTAACTATGGCTACACCTTC. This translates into CASSQQVNYGYTF.

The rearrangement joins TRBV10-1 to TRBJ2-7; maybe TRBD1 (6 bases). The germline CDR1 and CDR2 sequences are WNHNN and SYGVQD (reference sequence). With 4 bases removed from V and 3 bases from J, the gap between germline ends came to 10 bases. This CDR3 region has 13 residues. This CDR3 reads CASSGDRRYEQYF. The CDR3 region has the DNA TGCGCCAGCAGTGGCGACAGGCGCTACGAGCAGTACTTC.

The CDR3 loop reads CASGNTGAHTGELFF. CDR3 sequence (DNA): TGTGCCAGCGGAAATACAGGGGCGCACACCGGGGAGCTGTTTTTT. The chain employs TRBV9 and TRBJ2-2; TRBD1 agrees at 7 bases. This CDR3 has 15 amino acids. The J segment lost 3 bases and the V segment lost 7 bases, leaving 9 bases of the junction unmatched. Germline V gives CDR1 SGDLS, CDR2 YYNGEE.

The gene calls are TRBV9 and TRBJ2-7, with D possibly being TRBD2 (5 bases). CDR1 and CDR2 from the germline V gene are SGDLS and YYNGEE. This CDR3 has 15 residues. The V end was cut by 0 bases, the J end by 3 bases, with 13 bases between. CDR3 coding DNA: TGTGCCAGCAGCGTAGCCGAGGGATCGGTCTACGAGCAGTACTTC. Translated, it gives CASSVAEGSVYEQYF.

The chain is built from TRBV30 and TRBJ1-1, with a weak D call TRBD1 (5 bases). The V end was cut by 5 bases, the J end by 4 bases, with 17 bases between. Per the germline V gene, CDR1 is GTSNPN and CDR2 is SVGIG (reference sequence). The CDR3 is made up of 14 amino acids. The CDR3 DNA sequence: TGTGCCTGGGCTTCGTCCCGCGGGGGCACTGAAGCTTTCTTT. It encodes CAWASSRGGTEAFF.

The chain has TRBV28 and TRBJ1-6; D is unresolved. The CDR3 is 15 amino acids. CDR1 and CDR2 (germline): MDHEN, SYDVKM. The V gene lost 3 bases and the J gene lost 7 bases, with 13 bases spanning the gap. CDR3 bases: TGTGCCAGCAGTTTTTACGCGGCCTGGAATTCACCCCTCCACTTT. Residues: CASSFYAAWNSPLHF.